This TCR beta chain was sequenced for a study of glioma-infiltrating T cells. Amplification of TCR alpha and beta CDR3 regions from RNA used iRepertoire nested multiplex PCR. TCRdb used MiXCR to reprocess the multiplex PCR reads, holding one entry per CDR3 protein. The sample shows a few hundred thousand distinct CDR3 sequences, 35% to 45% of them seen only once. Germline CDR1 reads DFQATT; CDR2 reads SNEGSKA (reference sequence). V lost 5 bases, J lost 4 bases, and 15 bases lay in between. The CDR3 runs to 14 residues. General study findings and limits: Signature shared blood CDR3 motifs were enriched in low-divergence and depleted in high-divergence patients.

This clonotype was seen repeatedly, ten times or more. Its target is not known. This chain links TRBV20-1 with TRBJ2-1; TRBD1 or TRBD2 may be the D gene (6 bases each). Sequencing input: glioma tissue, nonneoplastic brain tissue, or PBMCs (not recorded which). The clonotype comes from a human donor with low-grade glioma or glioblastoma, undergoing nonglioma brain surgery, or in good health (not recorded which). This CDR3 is CSALRRRGYNEQFF. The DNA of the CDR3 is TGCAGTGCTCTACGACGGAGGGGGTACAATGAGCAGTTCTTC.